These 26 T cell receptor beta chains were sequenced from one sample in a study of liver allograft versus peripheral blood T cells. Whole-study context: Recipients' peripheral blood supplied the T cell receptor repertoires against which those in transplanted livers were compared.

TCRdb reanalysed the reads using MiXCR and keeps one entry per CDR3 protein. Here the sample spans 13,000 or so distinct CDR3 sequences, about 19% being singletons. The source of these receptors is a human patient who had a liver transplant. Some T cells here may be from the graft donor.

Only one count was recorded for this clonotype. A read error may explain this, as a much larger clone is one base away. The chain has TRBV7-2 and TRBJ2-1; D unclear. The germline V gene encodes CDR1 SGHTA and CDR2 FQGNSA. This CDR3 is built from 13 residues. Here the CDR3 reads CASSLMRFYGYPF. CDR3 coding DNA: TGTGCCAGCAGCTTAATGAGGTTCTATGGCTACCCCTTC. Supplemented by reference TRBV7-2 and TRBJ2-1, the full variable domain reads GAGVSQSPSNKVTEKGKDVELRCDPISGHTALYWYRQSLGQGLEFLIYFQGNSAPDKSGLPSDRFSAERTGGSVSTLTIQRTQQEDSAVYLCASSLMRFYGYPFGPGTRLTVL.

The J gene is TRBJ1-3, the V gene TRBV7-2; 8 bases are shared with TRBD1. Germline V CDR1 and CDR2: SGHTA, FQGNSA. This CDR3 spans 15 amino acids. Unmatched junction bases numbered 3, after V lost 5 bases and J lost 0 bases. CDR3 sequence reads: CASSRGTGSGNTIYF. CDR3 nucleotides: TGTGCCAGCAGCAGAGGGACAGGCTCTGGAAACACCATATATTTT.

The V and J genes are TRBV20-1 and TRBJ2-1, with D perhaps TRBD1 (5 bases). The germline CDR1 and CDR2 sequences are DFQATT and SNEGSKA (reference sequence). Trimming cost V 0 bases and J 9 bases, with 6 bases left between them. The CDR3 spans 11 residues. CDR3 in amino acids: CSARDTGEQFF. CDR3 bases: TGCAGTGCTAGAGACACAGGTGAGCAGTTCTTC.

Within the sample, this clonotype is medium-sized (0.01 to 0.1%). This sequence joins TRBV7-2 and TRBJ2-5; 8 positions agree with TRBD1. Trimming took 5 bases from V and 3 from J; bases not matched to a gene: 5. The CDR3 has 14 amino acids. CDR1 is SGHTA, CDR2 FQGNSA, per germline. The CDR3 spells CASSPDRVKETQYF. Here the CDR3 DNA reads TGTGCCAGCAGCCCGGACAGGGTGAAAGAGACCCAGTACTTC.

This clonotype is categorized as medium-sized (0.01 to 0.1%). This chain connects TRBV18 to TRBJ1-5, with D perhaps TRBD1 (6 bases). This CDR3 is 18 amino acids long. The V and J ends lost 0 bases and 7 bases respectively, with 22 bases between them. Germline assignment: CDR1 KGHSH and CDR2 LQKENI. In DNA, the CDR3 is TGTGCCAGCTCACCACCGCCGTCAGCTCAGGGGTTGGGGCAGCCCCAGCATTTT. Protein product: CASSPPPSAQGLGQPQHF. The full variable domain, in which reference TRBV18 and TRBJ1-5 provide the parts outside the CDR3, is NAGVMQNPRHLVRRRGQEARLRCSPMKGHSHVYWYRQLPEEGLKFMVYLQKENIIDESGMPKERFSAEFPKEGPSILRIQQVVRGDSAAYFCASSPPPSAQGLGQPQHFGDGTRLSIL.

This clonotype was detected ten times or more. The rearrangement links TRBV11-3 to TRBJ1-1; weak D call: TRBD1 (5 bases). Germline loops: CDR1 SGHNT, CDR2 YENEEA. V was trimmed by 0 bases and J by 5 bases, leaving 7 bases between them. The CDR3 sequence is 13 residues long. The CDR3 bases are TGTGCCAGCAGCTTAGACAGGGAAACTGAAGCTTTCTTT. Protein: CASSLDRETEAFF.

DNA for the CDR3: TGTGCCACCAGCAGAGTGATGTGGAGCAACGGACCCAATCAGCCCCAGCATTTT. This translates into CATSRVMWSNGPNQPQHF. V is TRBV15 and J is TRBJ1-5, with unresolved D. Germline assignment: CDR1 LNHNV and CDR2 YYDKDF (reference sequence). V lost 1 base to trimming and J lost 3 bases, with 19 bases between them. CDR3 length: 18 amino acids.

DNA of the CDR3: TGCAGTGCAAGTAAACCCCTAGCGGGAGCAGATACGCAGTATTTT. Its protein is CSASKPLAGADTQYF. The rearrangement uses TRBV20-1 and TRBJ2-3; 10 nucleotides agree with TRBD2. The CDR3 is made up of 15 amino acids. The V gene end was trimmed by 6 bases and the J gene end by 4 bases; junction bases not matched to a gene: 10. From germline, CDR1 is DFQATT and CDR2 SNEGSKA (reference sequence).

The chain employs TRBV12-3 or TRBV12-4 and TRBJ1-5; 7 bases are shared with TRBD1. This CDR3 has 13 residues. J lost 6 bases, V lost 6 bases, and 5 bases had no gene match. The CDR3, as DNA: TGTGCCAGCAGAAGACAGGGAAGTCAGCCCCAGCATTTT. This codes for CASRRQGSQPQHF.

Ten or more counts support this clonotype. The chain has TRBV6-1 and TRBJ2-7; D remains ambiguous. The CDR3 covers 13 residues. V was trimmed by 4 bases and J by 2 bases, leaving 9 bases between them. The V gene's germline CDR1 is MNHNS and CDR2 SASEGT. CDR3 bases: TGTGCCAGCAGTGGGGCAGAGACCTACGAGCAGTACTTC. This gives the protein CASSGAETYEQYF.

This clonotype is labeled as medium-sized. V and J are TRBV6-1 and TRBJ1-2; 7 bases agree with TRBD1. This CDR3 contains 14 residues. Germline V lookup: CDR1 MNHNS, CDR2 SASEGT. Trimming removed 7 bases from V and 1 base from J; junction bases left unmatched: 6. DNA of the CDR3: TGTGCCAGCACGGTCCAGGGGGTTAACTATGGCTACACCTTC. Translation gives CASTVQGVNYGYTF.

By proportion, this clonotype is medium-sized (0.01 to 0.1%). This chain connects TRBV6-1 to TRBJ1-2; 7 bases line up with TRBD1. The CDR3 spans 15 residues. Germline CDR1 is MNHNS and CDR2 is SASEGT. The trim removed 6 bases at V and 4 bases at J, leaving 11 bases unmatched. The CDR3 reads CASSPTWDRVYGYTF. Written as DNA, the CDR3 is TGTGCCAGCAGCCCAACATGGGACAGAGTCTATGGCTACACCTTC.

The chain joins TRBV14 to TRBJ2-1; the match to TRBD2 covers 7 bases. Germline assignment: CDR1 SGHDN and CDR2 FVKESK. The V gene end was trimmed by 2 bases and the J gene end by 9 bases; junction bases not matched to a gene: 16. The CDR3 runs to 17 residues. CDR3 nucleotides: TGTGCCAGCAGCCAACACCACTTTGCGACTAGCCGGGCTGAGCAGTTCTTC. Its translation: CASSQHHFATSRAEQFF.

This clonotype was seen ten or more times. The V and J genes are TRBV27 and TRBJ1-6; 9 positions match TRBD1. The germline CDR1 and CDR2 sequences are MNHEY and SMNVEV (reference sequence). The CDR3 runs to 15 residues. Trimming cost V 6 bases and J 10 bases; bases outside gene matches: 10. CDR3 DNA: TGTGCCAGCAGGAAACAGGGGGCGATTTGGTCACCCCTCCACTTT. It encodes CASRKQGAIWSPLHF.

In its sample, this clonotype was seen a few times. The chain recombines TRBV20-1 with TRBJ2-1; D may match TRBD1 or TRBD2 (5 bases each). Germline loops: CDR1 DFQATT, CDR2 SNEGSKA (reference sequence). V lost 6 bases, J lost 3 bases, and 24 bases lay in between. This CDR3 region has 17 residues. The CDR3 is CSAPPLPGPKNYNEQFF. For the CDR3, the DNA is TGCAGTGCGCCGCCTCTACCGGGACCTAAAAACTACAATGAGCAGTTCTTC.

This clonotype has a handful of counts. J is TRBJ2-1 and V is TRBV5-4; the match to TRBD1 covers 9 bases. Trimming removed 4 bases from V and 5 bases from J; junction bases left unmatched: 7. Germline CDR1 SGHNT, CDR2 YYREEE (reference sequence). The CDR3 has 15 residues. The CDR3 protein is CASSGGQGGHNEQFF. The DNA of the CDR3 is TGTGCCAGCAGCGGGGGACAGGGAGGCCACAATGAGCAGTTCTTC.

This clonotype showed up many times. The genes are TRBV5-4 and TRBJ2-2; TRBD1 matches 8 bases. This CDR3 comprises 14 residues. CDR1 is SGHNT, CDR2 YYREEE, per germline (reference sequence). V lost 0 bases and J lost 5; bases outside the gene matches: 0. The CDR3, as DNA: TGTGCCAGCAGCTTGGGGACAGGGACCGGGGAGCTGTTTTTT. Protein: CASSLGTGTGELFF.

This clonotype is classed as medium-sized. The chain is built from TRBV18 and TRBJ2-7; 7 bases line up with TRBD1. Per the germline V gene, CDR1 is KGHSH and CDR2 is LQKENI. The CDR3 is made up of 14 amino acids. After removal of 4 bases from V and 4 bases from J, the junction contained 7 bases not matched to a gene. As DNA, the CDR3 is TGTGCCAGCTCACGAACCGGGACAGTATACGAGCAGTACTTC. It is translated as CASSRTGTVYEQYF.

This clonotype is medium-sized in the sample. This CDR3 is CASSYLQARTGTQYF. CDR3 bases: TGTGCCAGCAGTTATTTACAGGCTAGAACGGGGACCCAGTACTTC. The rearrangement joins TRBV6-2 or TRBV6-3 to TRBJ2-5; a possible D gene is TRBD1 (5 bases). V shed 3 bases and J shed 7 bases, with 18 bases lying between them. Germline V gene data show CDR1 as MNHEY and CDR2 as SVGEGT. This CDR3 region has 15 residues.

This clonotype was detected many times. The chain has TRBV9 and TRBJ1-1; D perhaps matches TRBD1 (5 bases). The CDR3 consists of 15 residues. Between the trimmed V and J ends, which lost 0 bases and 4 bases, there was a span of 13 bases. CDR1 is SGDLS, CDR2 YYNGEE, per germline. Here the CDR3 reads CASSVEGGGGTEAFF. The CDR3 DNA is TGTGCCAGCAGCGTAGAAGGTGGGGGGGGCACTGAAGCTTTCTTT.

This clonotype is classed as medium-sized. The chain carries TRBV24-1 and TRBJ2-1; 9 nucleotides match TRBD2. V shed 3 bases, J shed 3 bases, and the junction held 2 bases outside the gene matches. The CDR3 is 15 amino acids. Germline V CDR1 and CDR2: KGHDR, SFDVKD. The CDR3 loop is CATSDPSGDYNEQFF. The CDR3 region has the DNA TGTGCCACCAGTGATCCTAGCGGGGACTACAATGAGCAGTTCTTC.

This clonotype is categorized as medium-sized. The chain links TRBV6-1 to TRBJ2-1; 8 bases line up with TRBD2. V gave up 6 bases and J gave up 5 bases; unmatched junction bases: 12. CDR1 and CDR2 (germline): MNHNS, SASEGT. This CDR3 is 16 amino acids long. CDR3 sequence reads: CASRDRAGTRNNEQFF. The CDR3 DNA is TGTGCCAGCAGAGATAGAGCCGGGACTAGGAACAATGAGCAGTTCTTC.

Within the sample, this clonotype is medium-sized. The V call is TRBV6-5, the J call TRBJ1-1; 7 bases align to TRBD1. J gave up 1 base and V 8 bases, and 7 bases lay outside the gene matches. The CDR3 length is 14 residues. Germline CDR1 reads MNHEY; CDR2 reads SVGAGI. The CDR3 coding sequence is TGTGCCAGCGGACGGGGACAGTCGAACACTGAAGCTTTCTTT. Its protein product is CASGRGQSNTEAFF.

Within the sample, this clonotype is medium-sized (0.01 to 0.1%). The chain couples TRBV19 to TRBJ1-1, with TRBD1 as a possible D gene (5 bases). CDR1 LNHDA and CDR2 SQIVND come from the germline V gene (reference sequence). V lost 4 bases to trimming and J lost 10 bases, with 13 bases between them. The CDR3 is 12 amino acids. The CDR3 loop reads CASSRGSGGAFF. The CDR3 DNA is TGTGCCAGTAGTAGAGGATCGGGGGGAGCTTTCTTT.

At least ten counts were recorded for this clonotype. The V call is TRBV7-9, the J call TRBJ2-7, with D possibly TRBD1 on 8 matching bases. V was pared by 5 bases and J by 7 bases, with 12 bases between. From germline, CDR1 is SEHNR and CDR2 FQNEAQ (reference sequence). CDR3 length equals 12 residues. The CDR3 DNA sequence: TGTGCCAGCAGCCTACAGGGGGGGGAGCAGTACTTC. It encodes CASSLQGGEQYF.

This clonotype was observed a handful of times. V and J are TRBV24-1 and TRBJ1-5; maybe TRBD1 (5 bases). Germline lookup yields CDR1 KGHDR and CDR2 SFDVKD. This CDR3 has 16 amino acids. The ends were cut back, 0 bases at V and 5 bases at J, with 13 bases in the middle. In nucleotides, the CDR3 is TGTGCCACCAGTGATTTGAACAGGCACTTCGATCAGCCCCAGCATTTT. It codes for CATSDLNRHFDQPQHF.